Below, one TCR beta chain is given with its context. Its antigen is not identified. These data are taken from a study of fetal regulatory T cell absence and autoimmunity. Findings and caveats of the study: Cord blood and pancreas showed broadly similar TRB gene family usage. In IPEX syndrome, oligoclonal enrichment was read as supporting prenatal antigen-driven autoimmunity in the pancreas.

Clones were read by immunoSEQ multiplex PCR, and TCRdb kept only the in-frame ones, dropping some. This table has about 50,000 clones, roughly 80% appearing once. The sample consisted of cord blood. The receptor comes from a newborn boy with IPEX syndrome.

The CDR3 region is CASSELAYEQYF. CDR3 bases: TGTGCCAGCAGTGAACTAGCCTACGAGCAGTACTTC. The rearrangement joins TRBV6-1 to TRBJ2-7, with D unresolved. V lost 2 bases, J lost 2 bases, and 4 bases lay in between. This CDR3 comprises 12 residues. The germline V gene encodes CDR1 MNHNS and CDR2 SASEGT.